What follows are 7 T cell receptor beta chains derived from one specimen sequenced in a study of shared clonotypes between healthy human individuals. Method: immunoSEQ multiplex PCR; TCRdb's copy keeps in-frame clones and lacks some. This sample has some 2.1 million clones, with about 95% found just once. Naive CD8 isolation took CD45RO-negative cells positively selected for CCR7 and excluded terminally differentiated effector memory CD45RA+ cells. The sequencing input was naive CD8+ T cells sorted from blood. These receptors all stem from a man in his late teens or twenties in good health.

The chain links TRBV27 to TRBJ2-1, with 11 bases fitting TRBD1. This CDR3 is built from 14 residues. Germline-derived CDR1 and CDR2 are MNHEY and SMNVEV (reference sequence). V lost 10 bases, J lost 5 bases, and 7 bases stayed unmatched. The CDR3 sequence is CATSWTGGHNEQFF. For the CDR3, the DNA is TGTGCCACCTCCTGGACAGGGGGCCACAATGAGCAGTTCTTC.

This sequence joins TRBV27 and TRBJ2-1; 7 positions agree with TRBD1. The V segment lost 5 bases and the J segment 0 bases; nucleotides outside the gene matches: 7. This CDR3 contains 16 residues. Germline assignment: CDR1 MNHEY and CDR2 SMNVEV (reference sequence). The CDR3 sequence: CASSPSDRASYNEQFF. In DNA form, the CDR3 reads TGTGCCAGCAGTCCAAGCGACAGGGCCTCCTACAATGAGCAGTTCTTC.

This sequence joins TRBV28 and TRBJ1-2, with D tentatively TRBD1 (5 bases). CDR3 length: 12 residues. V was pared by 8 bases and J by 8 bases, with 15 bases between. Germline V gives CDR1 MDHEN, CDR2 SYDVKM. In DNA form, the CDR3 reads TGTGCCAGCCAGGAGGGGCAGAGAGGCTACACCTTC. Amino acids: CASQEGQRGYTF.

A word on this clone: Other DNA sequences within the sample encode an identical CDR3. V gene TRBV19 combines with J gene TRBJ2-1; D is unclear. The ends were cut back, 5 bases at V and 0 bases at J, with 5 bases in the middle. Per the germline V gene, CDR1 is LNHDA and CDR2 is SQIVND (reference sequence). This CDR3 contains 13 residues. In DNA, the CDR3 is TGTGCCAGTAGTTGGGACTCCTACAATGAGCAGTTCTTC. Amino acid sequence: CASSWDSYNEQFF.

This chain joins TRBV7-9 and TRBJ2-2; D call uncertain. Germline lookup yields CDR1 SEHNR and CDR2 FQNEAQ (reference sequence). The CDR3 contains 15 residues. V shed 4 bases and J shed 4 bases, with 13 bases lying between them. CDR3 bases: TGTGCCAGCAGCTCACAGATGGTGGGCACCGGGGAGCTGTTTTTT. It specifies CASSSQMVGTGELFF.

This clone has only one observation. J is TRBJ2-3 and V is TRBV10-2; D not certain. Deletions cut 5 bases from V and 4 bases from J, with 4 bases between. The V gene's germline CDR1 is WSHSY and CDR2 SAAADI. This CDR3 contains 11 residues. CDR3 sequence: CASSIADTQYF. The CDR3 nucleotides are TGCGCCAGCAGTATTGCAGATACGCAGTATTTT.

A remark on this clone: Other nucleotide sequences in the sample specify the same CDR3. The rearrangement uses TRBV7-9 and TRBJ2-7, with D perhaps TRBD1 (5 bases). Germline V CDR1 and CDR2: SEHNR, FQNEAQ (reference sequence). V lost 1 base to trimming and J lost 2 bases, with 6 bases between them. This CDR3 contains 13 residues. CDR3 DNA sequence: TGTGCCAGCAGCTTAGGGGGCACCTACGAGCAGTACTTC. The encoded protein is CASSLGGTYEQYF. Combining the CDR3 with reference TRBV7-9 and TRBJ2-7 gives the whole variable domain DTGVSQNPRHKITKRGQNVTFRCDPISEHNRLYWYRQTLGQGPEFLTYFQNEAQLEKSRLLSDRFSAERPKGSFSTLEIQRTEQGDSAMYLCASSLGGTYEQYFGPGTRLTVT.